This T cell receptor (beta chain) was documented in a study of T cells in Graves' hyperthyroidism and ophthalmopathy. Points on this clonotype: Its target is unknown.

Germline loops: CDR1 SGHTA, CDR2 FQGNSA. The CDR3 extends over 17 amino acids. V was pared by 4 bases and J by 4 bases, with 20 bases between. The study enrolled patients aged 18 to 65 with newly diagnosed hyperthyroidism of under 2 months' duration. Uncontrolled infection, other autoimmune disease, pregnancy or lactation led to exclusion. RNA transcripts were the template for amplifying TCR beta CDR3 regions. First-round RT-PCR of the TCR CDR3 relied on the HTBI primer set. TCRdb re-analysed the multiplex PCR reads in MiXCR, keeping a single row per CDR3 protein. The table has about 560,000 distinct CDR3 sequences, over 15% seen once. Findings and limits, study-wide: Most thyroid-expanded clonotypes above 0.001 were also found in blood.

This chain connects TRBV7-2 to TRBJ2-1; D is undetermined. Material for sequencing was blood. The receptor comes from a woman aged 18-29 years with Graves' hyperthyroidism. In DNA form, the CDR3 reads TGTGCCAGCAGCTCCCGATTCCGAGGTGTGGATTACAATGAGCAGTTCTTC. Its translation: CASSSRFRGVDYNEQFF. Based on the CDR3 plus reference TRBV7-2 and TRBJ2-1, the full variable domain is GAGVSQSPSNKVTEKGKDVELRCDPISGHTALYWYRQSLGQGLEFLIYFQGNSAPDKSGLPSDRFSAERTGGSVSTLTIQRTQQEDSAVYLCASSSRFRGVDYNEQFFGPGTRLTVL.